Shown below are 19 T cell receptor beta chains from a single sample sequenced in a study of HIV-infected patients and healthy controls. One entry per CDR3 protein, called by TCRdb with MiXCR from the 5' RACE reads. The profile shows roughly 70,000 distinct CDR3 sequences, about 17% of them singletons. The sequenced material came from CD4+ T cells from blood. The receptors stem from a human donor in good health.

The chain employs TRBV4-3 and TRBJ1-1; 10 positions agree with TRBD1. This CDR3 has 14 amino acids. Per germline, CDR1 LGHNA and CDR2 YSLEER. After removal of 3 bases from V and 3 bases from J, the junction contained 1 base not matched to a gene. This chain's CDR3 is CASSQTGGHTEAFF. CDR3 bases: TGCGCCAGCAGCCAGACAGGGGGCCACACTGAAGCTTTCTTT.

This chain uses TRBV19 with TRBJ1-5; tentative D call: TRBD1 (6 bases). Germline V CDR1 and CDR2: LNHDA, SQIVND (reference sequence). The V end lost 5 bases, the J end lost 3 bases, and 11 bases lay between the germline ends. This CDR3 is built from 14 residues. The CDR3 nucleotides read TGTGCCAGTAGTTCACGACAGGACAATCAGCCCCAGCATTTT. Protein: CASSSRQDNQPQHF.

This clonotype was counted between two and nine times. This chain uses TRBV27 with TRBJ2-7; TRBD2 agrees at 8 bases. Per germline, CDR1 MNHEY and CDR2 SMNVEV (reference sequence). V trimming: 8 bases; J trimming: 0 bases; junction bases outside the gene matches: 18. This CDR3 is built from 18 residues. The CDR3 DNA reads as TGTGCCAGCGGATCCTATCCTTCACCTAGCGGGTTCTCCTACGAGCAGTACTTC. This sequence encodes CASGSYPSPSGFSYEQYF.

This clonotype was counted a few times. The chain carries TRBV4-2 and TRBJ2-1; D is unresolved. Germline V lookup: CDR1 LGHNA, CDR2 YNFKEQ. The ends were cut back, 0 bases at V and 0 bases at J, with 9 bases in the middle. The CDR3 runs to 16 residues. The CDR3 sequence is CASSQDPATSYNEQFF. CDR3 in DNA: TGTGCCAGCAGCCAAGACCCGGCCACCTCCTACAATGAGCAGTTCTTC.

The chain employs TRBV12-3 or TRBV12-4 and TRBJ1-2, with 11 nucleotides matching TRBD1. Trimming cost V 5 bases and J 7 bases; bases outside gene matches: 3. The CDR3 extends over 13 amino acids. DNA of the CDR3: TGTGCCAGCAGTCGGGACAGGGGGGTTGGCTACACCTTC. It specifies CASSRDRGVGYTF.

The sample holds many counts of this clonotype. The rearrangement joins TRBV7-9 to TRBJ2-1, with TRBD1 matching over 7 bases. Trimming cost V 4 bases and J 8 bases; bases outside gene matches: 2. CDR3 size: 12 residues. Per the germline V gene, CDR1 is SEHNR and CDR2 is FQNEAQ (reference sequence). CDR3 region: CASSSQGYEQFF. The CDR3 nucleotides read TGTGCCAGCAGCTCACAGGGGTATGAGCAGTTCTTC.

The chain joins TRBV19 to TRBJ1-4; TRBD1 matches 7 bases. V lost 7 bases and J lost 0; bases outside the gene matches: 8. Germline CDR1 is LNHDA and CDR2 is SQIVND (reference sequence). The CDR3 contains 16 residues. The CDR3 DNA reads TGTGCCAGTACTCGAACAGGGGCGGCAACTAATGAAAAACTGTTTTTT. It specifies CASTRTGAATNEKLFF.

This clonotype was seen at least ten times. CDR3 in amino acids: CSARDRVSYTF. The CDR3 DNA reads TGCAGTGCTAGAGACAGGGTTAGCTACACCTTC. The rearrangement joins TRBV20-1 to TRBJ1-2; weak D call: TRBD1 (5 bases). From germline, CDR1 is DFQATT and CDR2 SNEGSKA (reference sequence). The CDR3 covers 11 residues. Trimming cost V 0 bases and J 9 bases, with 8 bases left between them.

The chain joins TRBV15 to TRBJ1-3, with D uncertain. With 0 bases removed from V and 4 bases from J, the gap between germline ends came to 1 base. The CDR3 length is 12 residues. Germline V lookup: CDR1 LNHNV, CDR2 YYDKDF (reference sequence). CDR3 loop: CATSRDGNTIYF. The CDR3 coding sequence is TGTGCCACCAGCAGAGACGGAAACACCATATATTTT.

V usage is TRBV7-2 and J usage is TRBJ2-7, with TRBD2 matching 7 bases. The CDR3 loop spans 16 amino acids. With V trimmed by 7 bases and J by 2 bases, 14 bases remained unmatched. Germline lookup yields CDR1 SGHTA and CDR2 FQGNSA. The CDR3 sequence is CASNDPRGLAAYEQYF. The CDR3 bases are TGTGCCAGCAATGATCCCCGTGGGCTAGCGGCCTACGAGCAGTACTTC.

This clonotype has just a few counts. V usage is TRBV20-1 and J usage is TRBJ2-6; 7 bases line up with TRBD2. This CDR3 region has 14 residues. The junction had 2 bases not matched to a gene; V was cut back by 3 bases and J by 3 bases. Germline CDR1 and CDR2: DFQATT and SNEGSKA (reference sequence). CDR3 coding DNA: TGCAGTGCTAGCGGGGGGATTGGGGCCAACGTCCTGACTTTC. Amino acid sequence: CSASGGIGANVLTF.

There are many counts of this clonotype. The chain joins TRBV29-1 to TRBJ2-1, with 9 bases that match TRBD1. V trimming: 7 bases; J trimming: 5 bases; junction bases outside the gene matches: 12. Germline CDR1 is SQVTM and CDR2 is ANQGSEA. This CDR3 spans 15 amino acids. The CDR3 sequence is CSDGTGLSQNNEQFF. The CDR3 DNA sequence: TGCAGCGACGGGACAGGGCTTTCCCAGAACAATGAGCAGTTCTTC.

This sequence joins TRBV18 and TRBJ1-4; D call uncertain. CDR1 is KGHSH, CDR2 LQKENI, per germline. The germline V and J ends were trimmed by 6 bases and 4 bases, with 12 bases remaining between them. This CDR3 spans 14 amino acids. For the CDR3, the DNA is TGTGCCAGCTCTCACCGCCTGAATAATGAAAAACTGTTTTTT. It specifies CASSHRLNNEKLFF.

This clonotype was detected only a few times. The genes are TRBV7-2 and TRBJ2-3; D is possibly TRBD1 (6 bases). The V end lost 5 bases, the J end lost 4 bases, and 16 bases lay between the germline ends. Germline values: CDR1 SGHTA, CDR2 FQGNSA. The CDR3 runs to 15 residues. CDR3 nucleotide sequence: TGTGCCAGCAGCAACCGGGACAAGTTAGCAGATACGCAGTATTTT. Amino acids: CASSNRDKLADTQYF.

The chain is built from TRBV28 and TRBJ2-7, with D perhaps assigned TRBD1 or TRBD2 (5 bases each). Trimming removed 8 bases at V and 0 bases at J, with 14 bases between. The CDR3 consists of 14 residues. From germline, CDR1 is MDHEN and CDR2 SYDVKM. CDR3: CASLPGPLSYEQYF. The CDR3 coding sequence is TGTGCCAGCTTACCGGGACCCCTCTCCTACGAGCAGTACTTC.

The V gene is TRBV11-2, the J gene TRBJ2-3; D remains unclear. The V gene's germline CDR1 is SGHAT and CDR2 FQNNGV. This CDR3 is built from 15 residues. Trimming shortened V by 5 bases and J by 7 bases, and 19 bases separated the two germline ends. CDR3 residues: CASSPPGSNPNTQYF. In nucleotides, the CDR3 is TGTGCCAGCAGCCCCCCTGGATCCAATCCCAATACGCAGTATTTT.

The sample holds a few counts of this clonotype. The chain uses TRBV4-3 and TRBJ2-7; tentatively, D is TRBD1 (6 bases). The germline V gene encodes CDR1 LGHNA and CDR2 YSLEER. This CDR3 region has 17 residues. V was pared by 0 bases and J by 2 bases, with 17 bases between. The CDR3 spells CASSQDLVQGSTYEQYF. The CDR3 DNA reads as TGCGCCAGCAGCCAAGATCTAGTTCAGGGGTCCACCTACGAGCAGTACTTC.

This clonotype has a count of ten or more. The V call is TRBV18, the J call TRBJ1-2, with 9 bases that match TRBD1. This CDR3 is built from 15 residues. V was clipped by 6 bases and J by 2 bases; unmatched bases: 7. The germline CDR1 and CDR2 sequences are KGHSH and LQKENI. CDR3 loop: CASSLTGTGNYGYTF. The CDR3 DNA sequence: TGTGCCAGCTCGTTGACCGGGACAGGGAACTATGGCTACACCTTC.

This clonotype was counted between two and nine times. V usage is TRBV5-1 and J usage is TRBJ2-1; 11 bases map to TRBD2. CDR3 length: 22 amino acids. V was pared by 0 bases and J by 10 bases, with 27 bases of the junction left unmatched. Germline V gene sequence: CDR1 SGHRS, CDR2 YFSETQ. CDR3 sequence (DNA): TGCGCCAGCAGCTTGGTCCCCCCTACAGGGTCAATTTTAGCGGGAGGGCCGCAGGAGCAGTTCTTC. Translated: CASSLVPPTGSILAGGPQEQFF.